The 21 T cell receptor beta chains presented below share a single source sample, sequenced in a study of CD8+CD57+ T cells in acquired aplastic anemia. Profiling that covered TCR beta VDJ and CDR3 relied on genomic DNA as its template. TCRdb called the reads again in MiXCR, with one record for every CDR3 protein. The top ten hold 1.3% of the sample, which has under 350,000 distinct CDR3 sequences, roughly 59% seen once. Sequenced patients had shown CD8+CD57+ cell expansion by flow cytometry. The sequencing input was sorted CD4+, CD8+, or CD8+CD57+ T cells (not recorded which) from PBMCs. All receptors derive from a human donor with aplastic anemia.

This clonotype was detected only once. The CDR3 here is CASSPADGYEQYF. The CDR3 DNA sequence: TGCGCCAGCAGTCCAGCAGACGGTTACGAGCAGTACTTC. The chain has TRBV4-1 and TRBJ2-7; no clear D. The CDR3 has 13 amino acids. V was shortened by 6 bases and J by 4 bases, with 13 bases between the two germline ends. The germline V gene has CDR1 MGHRA and CDR2 YSYEKL.

This clonotype was counted a single time. Written as DNA, the CDR3 is TGTGCCAGCGAACGGTCGGGAGGGCCCTACGAGCAGTACTTC. Protein product: CASERSGGPYEQYF. This chain connects TRBV7-9 to TRBJ2-7, with 8 bases matching TRBD2. V gave up 8 bases and J gave up 2 bases; unmatched junction bases: 8. CDR1 is SEHNR, CDR2 FQNEAQ, per germline (reference sequence). The CDR3 covers 14 residues.

V and J are TRBV24-1 and TRBJ2-2; D possibly uses TRBD1 or TRBD2 (5 bases each). The CDR3 consists of 15 residues. V was cut by 7 bases and J by 0 bases, with 11 bases left in between. Germline V gene lookup returns CDR1 KGHDR and CDR2 SFDVKD. CDR3 nucleotide sequence: TGTGCCACCAGGAGGGACGGCGCGAACACCGGGGAGCTGTTTTTT. As protein: CATRRDGANTGELFF.

V and J are TRBV7-6 and TRBJ2-1, with a possible D match to TRBD2 (6 bases). Germline V gene lookup returns CDR1 SGHVS and CDR2 FNYEAQ. The CDR3 runs to 15 residues. V was trimmed by 2 bases and J by 6 bases, leaving 14 bases between them. CDR3 loop: CASSLTLAWGNEQFF. CDR3 DNA: TGTGCCAGCAGCTTAACACTAGCTTGGGGCAATGAGCAGTTCTTC. Using reference TRBV7-6 and TRBJ2-1 for the parts outside the CDR3, the full variable domain is GAGVSQSPRYKVTKRGQDVALRCDPISGHVSLYWYRQALGQGPEFLTYFNYEAQQDKSGLPNDRFSAERPEGSISTLTIQRTEQRDSAMYRCASSLTLAWGNEQFFGPGTRLTVL.

V gene TRBV10-3 combines with J gene TRBJ2-1, with D maybe TRBD1 (6 bases). From germline, CDR1 is ENHRY and CDR2 SYGVKD. The CDR3 covers 15 residues. V lost 10 bases and J lost 0, with 16 bases in between. This chain's CDR3 is CASRGPTASYNEQFF. CDR3 DNA: TGTGCCAGCAGGGGACCGACAGCCTCCTACAATGAGCAGTTCTTC.

This rearrangement joins TRBV2 to TRBJ2-3, with D hard to call. This CDR3 contains 14 residues. The germline V gene has CDR1 SNHLY and CDR2 FYNNEI. V shed 1 base and J shed 1 base, with 6 bases lying between them. The CDR3 loop is CASSEEFGTDTQYF. CDR3 DNA: TGTGCCAGCAGTGAAGAATTCGGCACAGATACGCAGTATTTT.

The chain links TRBV15 to TRBJ2-3; TRBD2 might be the D (5 bases). The CDR3 has 15 amino acids. The germline gives CDR1 LNHNV, CDR2 YYDKDF (reference sequence). Trimming left V 5 bases short and J 2 bases short, with 14 bases between. CDR3 sequence reads: CATSPTRVPTDTQYF. The CDR3, as DNA: TGTGCCACCAGCCCAACGCGGGTACCCACAGATACGCAGTATTTT.

The chain joins TRBV7-2 to TRBJ2-3; the match to TRBD2 covers 14 bases. Losses at the gene ends were 5 bases for V and 2 bases for J; bases not matched to a gene: 3. The CDR3 has 16 residues. CDR1 is SGHTA, CDR2 FQGNSA, per germline. The CDR3 loop reads CASSLTSGRATDTQYF. DNA of the CDR3: TGTGCCAGCAGCCTGACTAGCGGGAGGGCCACAGATACGCAGTATTTT.

CDR3 sequence (DNA): TGCGCCAGCAGCACGGACAGGGGTTGGCCAGATACGCAGTATTTT. Residues: CASSTDRGWPDTQYF. This sequence joins TRBV5-1 and TRBJ2-3, with 9 bases aligning to TRBD1. Germline CDR1 reads SGHRS; CDR2 reads YFSETQ. The CDR3 extends over 15 amino acids. The trim removed 4 bases at V and 4 bases at J, leaving 7 bases unmatched.

The chain recombines TRBV14 with TRBJ2-1; 12 bases are a match to TRBD2. This CDR3 has 16 amino acids. V lost 6 bases, J lost 5 bases, and 8 bases stayed unmatched. Germline V gene lookup returns CDR1 SGHDN and CDR2 FVKESK. CDR3 bases: TGTGCCAGCAGTCTATTGACTAGCGGGGGACACAATGAGCAGTTCTTC. It encodes CASSLLTSGGHNEQFF.

This clonotype came up once. This sequence joins TRBV19 and TRBJ1-6; no clear D gene. Germline V gene data show CDR1 as LNHDA and CDR2 as SQIVND (reference sequence). V lost 3 bases and J lost 5, with 14 bases in between. CDR3 length: 16 amino acids. CDR3 bases: TGTGCCAGTAGTATCCCACCAGGCCCGGATAATTCACCCCTCCACTTT. Protein: CASSIPPGPDNSPLHF.

V and J are TRBV20-1 and TRBJ1-2; perhaps TRBD1 as D (6 bases). Germline lookup yields CDR1 DFQATT and CDR2 SNEGSKA (reference sequence). The CDR3 loop spans 14 amino acids. Trimming stripped 4 bases from V and 6 bases from J, with 18 bases between. CDR3 coding DNA: TGCAGTGCTAAAGCAGGGCAGGGGAATGATGGCTACACCTTC. Translation: CSAKAGQGNDGYTF.

J is TRBJ2-7 and V is TRBV7-8; no reliable D call. This CDR3 contains 13 residues. V lost 5 bases to trimming and J lost 6 bases, with 14 bases between them. Germline assignment: CDR1 SGHVS and CDR2 FQNEAQ. CDR3 loop: CASSVGPRGEQYF. The DNA of the CDR3 is TGTGCCAGCAGCGTGGGCCCTCGCGGCGAGCAGTACTTC.

A word on this clonotype: In this CDR3 the conserved last residue, phenylalanine or tryptophan, is missing, so a read error is likely. The chain recombines TRBV2 with TRBJ1-4; D is uncertain. The CDR3 is 12 amino acids. Germline lookup yields CDR1 SNHLY and CDR2 FYNNEI. In nucleotides, the CDR3 is TGTGCCGGCAGTGGTAGTGAGCAAAAACTGTTTTCT. Amino acids: CAGSGSEQKLFS.

J is TRBJ2-7 and V is TRBV7-2, with TRBD2 matching 12 bases. Unmatched junction bases numbered 2, after V lost 2 bases and J lost 0 bases. This CDR3 has 16 amino acids. Germline V lookup: CDR1 SGHTA, CDR2 FQGNSA. CDR3 bases: TGTGCCAGCAGCTTACCACTAGCGGGAGGCTCCTACGAGCAGTACTTC. This encodes CASSLPLAGGSYEQYF. Full variable domain (rest looked up from reference TRBV7-2 and TRBJ2-7): GAGVSQSPSNKVTEKGKDVELRCDPISGHTALYWYRQSLGQGLEFLIYFQGNSAPDKSGLPSDRFSAERTGGSVSTLTIQRTQQEDSAVYLCASSLPLAGGSYEQYFGPGTRLTVT.

On this clonotype: At one of its ends the junction is not consistent with the germline gene, which may arise from a read error. V usage is TRBV20-1 and J usage is TRBJ2-5; 8 nucleotides match TRBD1. Per the germline V gene, CDR1 is DFQATT and CDR2 is SNEGSKA (reference sequence). This CDR3 is 11 amino acids long. Here the CDR3 reads CSASPGQGADF. CDR3 DNA sequence: TGCAGTGCTAGCCCTGGACAGGGCGCCGACTTC.

The gene calls are TRBV24-1 and TRBJ1-5, with D unresolved. The CDR3 has 16 amino acids. CDR1 is KGHDR and CDR2 is SFDVKD in the germline V gene. The V end was cut by 3 bases, the J end by 0 bases, with 11 bases between. The CDR3 DNA follows: TGTGCCACCAGTGATCCGGGAGACTATAGCAATCAGCCCCAGCATTTT. Its translation is CATSDPGDYSNQPQHF.

The chain combines TRBV19 with TRBJ1-6; TRBD1 matches 7 bases. Unmatched junction bases numbered 7, after V lost 6 bases and J lost 8 bases. Germline V CDR1 and CDR2: LNHDA, SQIVND (reference sequence). The CDR3 runs to 14 residues. The CDR3 loop reads CASSRQGMDSPLHF. In nucleotides, the CDR3 is TGTGCCAGTAGCCGACAGGGTATGGATTCACCCCTCCACTTT. The full variable domain, rest sourced from reference TRBV19 and TRBJ1-6, is DGGITQSPKYLFRKEGQNVTLSCEQNLNHDAMYWYRQDPGQGLRLIYYSQIVNDFQKGDIAEGYSVSREKKESFPLTVTSAQKNPTAFYLCASSRQGMDSPLHFGNGTRLTVT.

This clonotype has ten or more counts. This rearrangement joins TRBV19 to TRBJ1-5; D gene unclear. V was cut by 7 bases and J by 0 bases, with 13 bases left in between. The CDR3 has 15 amino acids. Per germline, CDR1 LNHDA and CDR2 SQIVND (reference sequence). The CDR3 coding sequence is TGTGCCAGTACCGCCCGACGGAATAGCAATCAGCCCCAGCATTTT. Translation gives CASTARRNSNQPQHF.

This clonotype has more than one count but fewer than ten. The chain joins TRBV20-1 to TRBJ1-2, with 7 bases fitting TRBD1. Trimming cost V 6 bases and J 4 bases; bases outside gene matches: 8. The CDR3 spans 13 residues. Germline CDR1 is DFQATT and CDR2 is SNEGSKA (reference sequence). The CDR3 bases are TGCAGTGCGGACACAGGGGCGAGCTATGGCTACACCTTC. Its protein is CSADTGASYGYTF.

Remarks on this clonotype: A much larger clone differs from this one at a single base, so this may be a read error. The gene calls are TRBV3-1 and TRBJ2-2, with D unresolved. Trimming left V 1 base short and J 6 bases short, with 12 bases between. Germline lookup yields CDR1 LGHDT and CDR2 YNNKEL (reference sequence). The CDR3 loop spans 15 amino acids. The CDR3 loop is CASSQATVEAGELFF. The DNA for the CDR3 is TGTGCCAGCAGCCAAGCCACAGTAGAAGCCGGGGAGCTGTTTTTT.